This T cell receptor beta chain is drawn from a study of CD8 T cells in ankylosing spondylitis. The CDR3 length is 15 residues. V lost 6 bases to trimming and J lost 9 bases; unmatched junction nucleotides: 8. TCRdb recomputed calls from the 5' RACE reads with MiXCR, one row per CDR3 protein. This sample has around 300,000 distinct CDR3 sequences, with under 25% found just once. The V gene is TRBV12-3 or TRBV12-4, the J gene TRBJ2-1; 13 bases are shared with TRBD2. This clonotype was obtained from a female donor with ankylosing spondylitis or in good health (not recorded which). Sequences were obtained from blood, either unsorted or a sorted T cell fraction (not recorded which). CDR3 sequence (DNA): TGTGCCAGCAGACTAGGACTAGCGGGAGTAGGTGAGCAGTTCTTC. It translates to CASRLGLAGVGEQFF.